This T cell receptor beta chain originates from a study of blood T cell repertoires in COVID-19. Across the study: Some COVID-19 samples were acute and others convalescent; all came from the United States, Italy and Spain.

Per the authors' pipeline: The assay estimated nucleated cells by amplifying reference gene primers. The repertoire was sequenced with immunoSEQ multiplex PCR; TCRdb's copy has only in-frame clones and lacks some. The DNA gave D and trimming, while V, J and clone size come from that table. The table has about 25,000 clones, approximately 86% seen once. This clone was recorded a few times. V was trimmed by 1 base and J by 2 bases, leaving 9 bases between them. The V gene's germline CDR1 is SGHAT and CDR2 FQNNGV. The CDR3 sequence is 14 residues long. The chain uses TRBV11-2 and TRBJ2-7; D is ambiguous. The sample was peripheral blood. This TCR came from a man older than 75 with active or convalescent COVID-19. CDR3 coding DNA: TGTGCCAGCAGCTTAGTGGCAGGAACCTACGAGCAGTACTTC. Its translation is CASSLVAGTYEQYF. The full variable domain, rest sourced from reference TRBV11-2 and TRBJ2-7, is EAGVAQSPRYKIIEKRQSVAFWCNPISGHATLYWYQQILGQGPKLLIQFQNNGVVDDSQLPKDRFSAERLKGVDSTLKIQPAKLEDSAVYLCASSLVAGTYEQYFGPGTRLTVT.